These 7 T cell receptor beta chains share one sample of origin, sequenced in a study of blood T cell repertoires in COVID-19. The table came from immunoSEQ multiplex PCR; TCRdb's copy has only in-frame clones and leaves some out. The profile shows a few hundred thousand clones, around 80% of them singletons. Sequencing was performed on peripheral blood. These receptors all stem from a woman aged 18-29 years with acute or convalescent COVID-19.

The chain joins TRBV14 to TRBJ1-6, with TRBD1 as a possible D gene (6 bases). Trimming stripped 1 base from V and 9 bases from J, with 16 bases between. Germline loops: CDR1 SGHDN, CDR2 FVKESK. The CDR3 runs 16 residues. Here the CDR3 reads CASSQGLTGRGSPLHF. DNA of the CDR3: TGTGCCAGCAGCCAAGGGTTGACAGGAAGGGGTTCACCCCTCCACTTT.

This chain connects TRBV19 to TRBJ1-4; 7 bases align to TRBD1. The CDR3 runs 13 residues. The germline CDR1 and CDR2 sequences are LNHDA and SQIVND (reference sequence). The V segment lost 10 bases and the J segment 8 bases; nucleotides outside the gene matches: 10. CDR3 region: CATSGQPGEKLFF. CDR3 nucleotides: TGTGCCACCTCGGGACAGCCGGGGGAAAAACTGTTTTTT.

The genes are TRBV7-9 and TRBJ1-6, with TRBD1 as a possible D gene (5 bases). The length of the CDR3 is 14 residues. CDR1 is SEHNR and CDR2 is FQNEAQ in the germline V gene (reference sequence). V was pared by 3 bases and J by 10 bases, with 13 bases between. CDR3 amino acids: CASSFSGGESPLHF. The CDR3 region has the DNA TGTGCCAGCAGCTTCTCTGGAGGGGAATCACCCCTCCACTTT.

The chain recombines TRBV7-9 with TRBJ1-2; D gene uncertain. Germline CDR1 and CDR2: SEHNR and FQNEAQ (reference sequence). Trimming shortened V by 0 bases and J by 0 bases, and 14 bases separated the two germline ends. The CDR3 consists of 17 residues. This chain's CDR3 is CASSLARQRPPNYGYTF. CDR3 DNA sequence: TGTGCCAGCAGCTTAGCGCGGCAGCGACCCCCTAACTATGGCTACACCTTC.

There are a few counts of this clone. J is TRBJ2-5 and V is TRBV7-2, with 7 bases fitting TRBD2. With 6 bases clipped from V and 5 bases from J, the junction kept 12 bases outside the gene matches. The CDR3 contains 15 residues. The germline CDR1 and CDR2 sequences are SGHTA and FQGNSA. CDR3 loop: CASRKASGMGETQYF. The CDR3 DNA reads as TGTGCCAGCAGGAAAGCGAGCGGGATGGGGGAGACCCAGTACTTC.

The CDR3 sequence: CASRPTSSTDTQYF. DNA of the CDR3: TGTGCCAGCAGACCCACTAGTAGCACAGATACGCAGTATTTT. V usage is TRBV2 and J usage is TRBJ2-3; weak D call: TRBD2 (5 bases). V gave up 6 bases and J gave up 0 bases, with 10 bases separating them. Germline V gives CDR1 SNHLY, CDR2 FYNNEI. The CDR3 extends over 14 amino acids.

This clone was seen a single time. V gene TRBV5-4 combines with J gene TRBJ2-2; 12 nucleotides match TRBD2. The CDR3 contains 17 residues. Germline V gene data show CDR1 as SGHNT and CDR2 as YYREEE (reference sequence). V was clipped by 1 base and J by 7 bases; unmatched bases: 8. The CDR3 DNA is TGTGCCAGCAGCTTGACGCGACTAGCGGGAGAGGACGGGGAGCTGTTTTTT. Encoded protein: CASSLTRLAGEDGELFF.